What follows is one T cell receptor beta chain and its context. As handled by the study authors: Nucleated cell number was recorded as an estimate derived from reference gene primer amplification. The method was immunoSEQ multiplex PCR; TCRdb's version includes in-frame clones alone and lacks a portion of them. The DNA gave D and trimming, while V, J and clone size come from that table. The repertoire holds around 300,000 clones, with 90% as singletons. This entry is derived from a study of blood T cell repertoires in COVID-19. Cohort placement rested on clinical history that participants reported themselves. The sample was PBMCs or T cells enriched from blood (not recorded which). The receptor's source is a woman aged 18 to 35 with acute COVID-19.

The CDR3 loop reads CARQGASNSPLHF. The CDR3 nucleotides are TGTGCCAGGCAGGGGGCCTCGAATTCACCCCTCCACTTT. This sequence joins TRBV2 and TRBJ1-6, with 8 bases fitting TRBD1. V was pared by 9 bases and J by 7 bases, with 5 bases of the junction left unmatched. The length of the CDR3 is 13 residues. Germline CDR1 reads SNHLY; CDR2 reads FYNNEI.